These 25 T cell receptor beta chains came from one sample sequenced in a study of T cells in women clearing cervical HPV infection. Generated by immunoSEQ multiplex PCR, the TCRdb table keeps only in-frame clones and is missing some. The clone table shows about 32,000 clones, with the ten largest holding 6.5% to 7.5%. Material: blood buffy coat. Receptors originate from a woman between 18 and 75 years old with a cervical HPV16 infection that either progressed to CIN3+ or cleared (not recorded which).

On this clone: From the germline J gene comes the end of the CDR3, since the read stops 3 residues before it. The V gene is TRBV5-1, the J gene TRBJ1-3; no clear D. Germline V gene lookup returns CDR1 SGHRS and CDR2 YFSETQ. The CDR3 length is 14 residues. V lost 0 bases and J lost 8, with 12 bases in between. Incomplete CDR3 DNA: TGCGCCAGCAGCTTGGTATCAGGCGACCACACC. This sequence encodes CASSLVSGDHT. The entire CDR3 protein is CASSLVSGDHTIYF.

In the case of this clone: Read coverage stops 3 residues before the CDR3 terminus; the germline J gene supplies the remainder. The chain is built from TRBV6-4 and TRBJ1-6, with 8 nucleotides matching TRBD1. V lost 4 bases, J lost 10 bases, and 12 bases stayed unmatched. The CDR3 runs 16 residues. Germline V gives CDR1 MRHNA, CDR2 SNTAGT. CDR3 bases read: TGTGCCAGCAGTGCGACTGGGCGAACAGGGGGGTCACCC. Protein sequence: CASSATGRTGGSP. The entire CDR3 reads CASSATGRTGGSPLHF.

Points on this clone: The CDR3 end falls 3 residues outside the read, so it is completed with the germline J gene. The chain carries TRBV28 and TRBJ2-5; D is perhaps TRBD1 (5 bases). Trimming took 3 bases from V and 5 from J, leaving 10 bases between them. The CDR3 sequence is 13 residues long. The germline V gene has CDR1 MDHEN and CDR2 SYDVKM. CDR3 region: CASSFPHRETQYF. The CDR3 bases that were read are TGTGCCAGCAGTTTCCCCCACAGGGAGACC.

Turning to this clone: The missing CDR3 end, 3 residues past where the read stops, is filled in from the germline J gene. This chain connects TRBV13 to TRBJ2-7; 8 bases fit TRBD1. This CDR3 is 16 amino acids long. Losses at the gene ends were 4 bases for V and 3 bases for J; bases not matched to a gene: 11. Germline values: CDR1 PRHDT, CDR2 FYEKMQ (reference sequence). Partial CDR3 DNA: TGTGCCAGCAGCTCCCGGACAGGGCGTAAGGTCTACGAG. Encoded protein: CASSSRTGRKVYE. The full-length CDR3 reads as CASSSRTGRKVYEQYF. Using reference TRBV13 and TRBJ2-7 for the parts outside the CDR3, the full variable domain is AAGVIQSPRHLIKEKRETATLKCYPIPRHDTVYWYQQGPGQDPQFLISFYEKMQSDKGSIPDRFSAQQFSDYHSELNMSSLELGDSALYFCASSSRTGRKVYEQYFGPGTRLTVT.

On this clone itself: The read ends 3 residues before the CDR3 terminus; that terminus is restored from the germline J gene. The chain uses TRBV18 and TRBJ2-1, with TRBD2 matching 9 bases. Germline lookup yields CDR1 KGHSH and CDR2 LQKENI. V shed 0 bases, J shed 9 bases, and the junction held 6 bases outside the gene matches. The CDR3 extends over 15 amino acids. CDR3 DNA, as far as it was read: TGTGCCAGCTCACCACCGGCGGGGGGGCCTCGTGAG. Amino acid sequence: CASSPPAGGPRE. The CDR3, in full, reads CASSPPAGGPREQFF.

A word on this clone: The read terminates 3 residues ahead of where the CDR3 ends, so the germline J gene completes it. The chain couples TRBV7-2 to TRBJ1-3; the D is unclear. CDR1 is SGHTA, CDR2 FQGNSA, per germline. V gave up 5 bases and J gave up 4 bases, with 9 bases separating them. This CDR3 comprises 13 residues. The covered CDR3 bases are TGTGCCAGCAGCCCCTATGCCGGAAACACC. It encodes CASSPYAGNT. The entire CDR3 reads CASSPYAGNTIYF.

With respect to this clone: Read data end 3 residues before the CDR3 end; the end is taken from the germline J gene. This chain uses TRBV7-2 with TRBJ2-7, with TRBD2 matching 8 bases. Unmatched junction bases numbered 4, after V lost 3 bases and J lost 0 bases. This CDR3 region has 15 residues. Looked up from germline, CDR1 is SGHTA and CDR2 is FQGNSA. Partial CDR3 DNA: TGTGCCAGCAGCTTCTTTAGCGGGGTCTCCTACGAG. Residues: CASSFFSGVSYE. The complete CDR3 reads CASSFFSGVSYEQYF.

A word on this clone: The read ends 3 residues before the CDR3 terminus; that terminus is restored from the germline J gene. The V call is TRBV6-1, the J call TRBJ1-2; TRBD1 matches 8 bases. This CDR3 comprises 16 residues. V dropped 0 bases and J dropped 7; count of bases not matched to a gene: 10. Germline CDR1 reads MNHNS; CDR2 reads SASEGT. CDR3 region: CASSEAPDRAGSGYTF. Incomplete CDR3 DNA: TGTGCCAGCAGTGAAGCGCCGGACAGGGCGGGGTCTGGC.

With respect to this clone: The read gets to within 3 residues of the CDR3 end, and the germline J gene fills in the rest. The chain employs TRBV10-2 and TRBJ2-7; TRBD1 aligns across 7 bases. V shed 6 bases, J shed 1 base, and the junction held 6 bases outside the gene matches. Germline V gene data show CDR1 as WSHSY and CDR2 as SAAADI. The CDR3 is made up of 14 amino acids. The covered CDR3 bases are TGCGCCAGCAGCCTCCAACAGGGGTCCTACGAG. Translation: CASSLQQGSYE. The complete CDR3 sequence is CASSLQQGSYEQYF.

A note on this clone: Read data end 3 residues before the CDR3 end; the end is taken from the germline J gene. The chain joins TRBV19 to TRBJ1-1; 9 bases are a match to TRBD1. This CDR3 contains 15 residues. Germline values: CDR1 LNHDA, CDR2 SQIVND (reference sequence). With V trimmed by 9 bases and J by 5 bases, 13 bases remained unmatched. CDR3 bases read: TGTGCCAGCTCGGGTAGGACAGGGGCTTGGACTGAA. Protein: CASSGRTGAWTE. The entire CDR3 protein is CASSGRTGAWTEAFF.

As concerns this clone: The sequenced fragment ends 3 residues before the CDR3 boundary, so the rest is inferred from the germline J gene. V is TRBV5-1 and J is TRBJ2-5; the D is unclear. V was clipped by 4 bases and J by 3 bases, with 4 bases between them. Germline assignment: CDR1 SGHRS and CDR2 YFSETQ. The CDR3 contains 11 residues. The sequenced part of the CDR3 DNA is TGCGCCAGCAGCCTTAAAGAGACC. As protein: CASSLKET. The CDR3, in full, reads CASSLKETQYF.

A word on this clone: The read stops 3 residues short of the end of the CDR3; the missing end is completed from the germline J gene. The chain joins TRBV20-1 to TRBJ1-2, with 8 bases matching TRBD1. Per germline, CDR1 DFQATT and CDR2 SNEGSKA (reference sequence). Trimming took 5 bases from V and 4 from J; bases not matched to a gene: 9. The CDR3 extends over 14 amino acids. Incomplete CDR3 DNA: TGCAGTGCTTCCCCCCCGACAGGGGTCTATGGC. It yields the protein CSASPPTGVYG. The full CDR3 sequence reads CSASPPTGVYGYTF.

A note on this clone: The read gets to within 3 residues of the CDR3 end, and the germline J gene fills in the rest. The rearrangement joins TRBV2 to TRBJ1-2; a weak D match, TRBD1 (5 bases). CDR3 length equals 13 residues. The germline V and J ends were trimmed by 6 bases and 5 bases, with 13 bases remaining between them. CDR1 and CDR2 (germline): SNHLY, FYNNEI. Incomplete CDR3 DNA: TGTGCCAGCAGCACACAGGATGAGTATGGC. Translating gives CASSTQDEYG. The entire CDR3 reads CASSTQDEYGYTF. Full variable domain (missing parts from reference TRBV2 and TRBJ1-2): EPEVTQTPSHQVTQMGQEVILRCVPISNHLYFYWYRQILGQKVEFLVSFYNNEISEKSEIFDDQFSVERPDGSNFTLKIRSTKLEDSAMYFCASSTQDEYGYTFGSGTRLTVV.

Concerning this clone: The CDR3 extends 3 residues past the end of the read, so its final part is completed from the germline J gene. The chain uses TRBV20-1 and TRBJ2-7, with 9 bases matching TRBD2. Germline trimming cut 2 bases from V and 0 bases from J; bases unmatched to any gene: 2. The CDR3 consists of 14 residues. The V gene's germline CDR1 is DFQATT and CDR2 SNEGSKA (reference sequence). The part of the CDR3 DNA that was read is TGCAGTGCTAGAATAGCGGGGGCCTCCTACGAG. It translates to CSARIAGASYE. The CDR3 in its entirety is CSARIAGASYEQYF.

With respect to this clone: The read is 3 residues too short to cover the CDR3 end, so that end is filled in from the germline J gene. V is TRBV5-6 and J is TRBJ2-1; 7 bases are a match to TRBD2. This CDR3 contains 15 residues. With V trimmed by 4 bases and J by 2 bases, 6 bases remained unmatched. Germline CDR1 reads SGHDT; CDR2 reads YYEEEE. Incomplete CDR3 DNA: TGTGCCAGCAGCCCGACTAGCTACACCTACAATGAG. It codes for CASSPTSYTYNE. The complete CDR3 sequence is CASSPTSYTYNEQFF.

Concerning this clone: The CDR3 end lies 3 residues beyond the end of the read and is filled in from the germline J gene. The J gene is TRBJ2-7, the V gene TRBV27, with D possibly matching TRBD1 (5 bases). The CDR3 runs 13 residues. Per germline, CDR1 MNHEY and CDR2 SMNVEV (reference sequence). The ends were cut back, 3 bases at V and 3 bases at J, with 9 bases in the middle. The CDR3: CASSLGQVYEQYF. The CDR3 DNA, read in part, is TGTGCCAGCAGTTTGGGGCAGGTCTACGAG.

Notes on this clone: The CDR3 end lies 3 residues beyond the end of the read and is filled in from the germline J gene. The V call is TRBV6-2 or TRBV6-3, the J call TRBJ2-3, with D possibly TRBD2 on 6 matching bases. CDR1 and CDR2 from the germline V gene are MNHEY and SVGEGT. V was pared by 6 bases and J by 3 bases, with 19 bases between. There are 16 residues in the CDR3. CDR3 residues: CASRSQFGGETDTQYF. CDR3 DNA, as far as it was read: TGTGCCAGCAGATCGCAATTTGGCGGGGAGACAGATACG.

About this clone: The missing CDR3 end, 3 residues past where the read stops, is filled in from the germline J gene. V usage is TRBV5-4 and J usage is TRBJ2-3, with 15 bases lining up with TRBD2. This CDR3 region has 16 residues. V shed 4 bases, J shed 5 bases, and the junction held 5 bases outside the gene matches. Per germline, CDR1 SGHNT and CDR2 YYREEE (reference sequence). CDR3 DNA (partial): TGTGCCAGCAGCAGGACTAGCGGGGGGGGACGAGATACG. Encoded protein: CASSRTSGGGRDT. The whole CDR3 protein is CASSRTSGGGRDTQYF.

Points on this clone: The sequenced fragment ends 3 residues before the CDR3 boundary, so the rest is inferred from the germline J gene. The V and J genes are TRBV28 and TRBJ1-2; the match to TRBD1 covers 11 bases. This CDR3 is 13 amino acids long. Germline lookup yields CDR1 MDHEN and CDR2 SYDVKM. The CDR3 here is CASRTGTGGSYTF. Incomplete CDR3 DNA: TGTGCCAGCAGGACCGGGACAGGGGGAAGC.

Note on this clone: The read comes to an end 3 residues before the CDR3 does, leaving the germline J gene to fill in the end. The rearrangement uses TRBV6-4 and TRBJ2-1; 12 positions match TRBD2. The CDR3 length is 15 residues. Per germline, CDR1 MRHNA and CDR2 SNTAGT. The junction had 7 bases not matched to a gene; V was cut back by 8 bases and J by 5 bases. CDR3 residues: CASSRLAGEDNEQFF. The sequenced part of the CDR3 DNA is TGTGCCAGCTCACGACTAGCGGGGGAGGACAATGAG.

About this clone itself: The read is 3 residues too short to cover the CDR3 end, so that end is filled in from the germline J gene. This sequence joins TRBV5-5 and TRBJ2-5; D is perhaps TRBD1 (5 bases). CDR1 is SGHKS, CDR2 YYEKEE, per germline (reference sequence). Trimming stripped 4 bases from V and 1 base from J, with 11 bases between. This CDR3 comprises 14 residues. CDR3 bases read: TGTGCCAGCAGCACCCAGACAGTCCAAGAGACC. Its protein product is CASSTQTVQET. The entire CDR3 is CASSTQTVQETQYF.

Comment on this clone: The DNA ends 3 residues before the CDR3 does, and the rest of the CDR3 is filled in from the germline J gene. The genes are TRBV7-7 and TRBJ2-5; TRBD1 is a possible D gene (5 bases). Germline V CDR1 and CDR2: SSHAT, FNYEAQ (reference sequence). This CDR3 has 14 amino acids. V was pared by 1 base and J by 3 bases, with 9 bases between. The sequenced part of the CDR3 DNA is TGTGCCAGCAGCTTAGGCTCAGGGAAAGAGACC. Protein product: CASSLGSGKET. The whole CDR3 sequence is CASSLGSGKETQYF.

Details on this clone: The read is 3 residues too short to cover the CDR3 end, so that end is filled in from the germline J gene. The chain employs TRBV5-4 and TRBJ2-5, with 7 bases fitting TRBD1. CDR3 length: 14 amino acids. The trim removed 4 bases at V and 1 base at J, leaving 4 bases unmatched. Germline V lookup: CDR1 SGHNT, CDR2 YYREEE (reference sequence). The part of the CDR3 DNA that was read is TGTGCCAGCAGCACGAGGGACAGCCAAGAGACC. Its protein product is CASSTRDSQET. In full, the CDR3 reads CASSTRDSQETQYF.

CDR3 region: CASSLDTGNQPQHF. The sequenced CDR3 bases are TGTGCCAGCAGTTTGGATACAGGTAATCAGCCC. The chain combines TRBV28 with TRBJ1-5, with TRBD1 as a possible D gene (5 bases). Read coverage stops 3 residues before the CDR3 terminus; the germline J gene supplies the remainder. The V and J ends lost 3 bases and 4 bases respectively, with 10 bases between them. Germline V CDR1 and CDR2: MDHEN, SYDVKM. This CDR3 comprises 14 residues.

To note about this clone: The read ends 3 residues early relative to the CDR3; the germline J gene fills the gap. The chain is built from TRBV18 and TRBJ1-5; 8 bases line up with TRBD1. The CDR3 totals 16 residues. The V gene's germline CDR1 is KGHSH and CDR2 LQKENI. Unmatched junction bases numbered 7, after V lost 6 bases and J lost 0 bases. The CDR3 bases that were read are TGTGCCAGCTCCCCTGGGACAGGTCTTAGCAATCAGCCC. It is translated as CASSPGTGLSNQP. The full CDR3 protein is CASSPGTGLSNQPQHF.